The next 23 T cell receptor beta chains were all read from a single sample in a study of regulatory T cells in long-lasting Graves disease. TCR beta libraries were built with iRepertoire HTBI primers and Arm-PCR of CDR3 regions. TCRdb passed the multiplex PCR reads through MiXCR, listing each CDR3 protein once. The sample has 350,000 to 450,000 distinct CDR3 sequences, approximately 15% seen once. Noted time point: newly diagnosed GD, antithyroid drugs for less than 3 months. Extracted RNA from PBMCs served as the source of the TCR library. Separately, the same data were catalogued under a study of T cells in Graves' hyperthyroidism and ophthalmopathy.

The source was peripheral blood mononuclear cells (PBMCs), collected at new diagnosis, from a patient treated with antithyroid drugs. The source of these receptors is a woman aged 40 to 50 with Graves disease.

This clonotype was seen only a few times. The rearrangement joins TRBV25-1 to TRBJ2-1; 7 bases match TRBD1. The CDR3 loop spans 17 amino acids. Germline V lookup: CDR1 MGHDK, CDR2 SYGVNS. J was trimmed by 3 bases and V by 1 base; bases with no gene match: 9. The CDR3 is CASSEWGRDSFYNEQFF. CDR3 sequence (DNA): TGTGCCAGCAGTGAATGGGGCCGGGACAGTTTCTACAATGAGCAGTTCTTC.

This clonotype was recorded a few times. A read error may be the cause here, since a much bigger clone is one base away. The J gene is TRBJ2-1, the V gene TRBV6-2 or TRBV6-3, with D perhaps TRBD1 (6 bases). Trimming stripped 8 bases from V and 5 bases from J, with 16 bases between. Germline V gene lookup returns CDR1 MNHEY and CDR2 SVGEGT. The CDR3 runs 14 residues. Written as DNA, the CDR3 is TGTGCCAGCGCTGGGACAATAGTCCACAATGAGCAGTTCTTC. Protein product: CASAGTIVHNEQFF.

Concerning this clonotype: This likely comes from a read error, as the CDR3 has no conserved phenylalanine or tryptophan at its end. The chain joins TRBV27 to TRBJ1-6, with 9 bases identical to TRBD1. CDR1 and CDR2 (germline): MNHEY, SMNVEV (reference sequence). V lost 2 bases, J lost 3 bases, and 5 bases stayed unmatched. This CDR3 has 17 residues. This CDR3 reads CASSLRGQGVYNSPLHL. The CDR3 coding sequence is TGTGCCAGCAGTTTAAGGGGACAGGGCGTCTATAATTCACCCCTCCACCTT.

The chain links TRBV6-9 to TRBJ2-7; tentatively, D is TRBD1 (5 bases). Germline V lookup: CDR1 MNHGY, CDR2 SVAAGI. Trimming cost V 3 bases and J 2 bases, with 14 bases left between them. The CDR3 is 15 residues long. CDR3 sequence reads: CASSYVQGPTYEQYF. CDR3 in DNA: TGTGCCAGCAGTTACGTCCAGGGCCCAACCTACGAGCAGTACTTC.

This clonotype showed up many times. The gene calls are TRBV12-3 or TRBV12-4 and TRBJ1-2, with a weak D call TRBD1 (6 bases). The V gene lost 1 base and the J gene lost 8 bases, with 11 bases spanning the gap. CDR3 length equals 13 residues. This CDR3 reads CASSLGQGRGYTF. As DNA, the CDR3 is TGTGCCAGCAGTTTAGGGCAGGGGAGAGGCTACACCTTC.

This clonotype came up a few times. The CDR3 sequence: CSARSGGRNTEAFF. CDR3 sequence (DNA): TGCAGTGCTAGGTCGGGGGGTAGGAACACTGAAGCTTTCTTT. J is TRBJ1-1 and V is TRBV20-1, with D possibly TRBD1 on 5 matching bases. The length of the CDR3 is 14 residues. V dropped 3 bases and J dropped 1 base, with 12 bases sitting between them. Germline lookup yields CDR1 DFQATT and CDR2 SNEGSKA (reference sequence).

This clonotype showed up just a few times. The gene calls are TRBV3-1 and TRBJ2-1; D might be TRBD2 (5 bases). The V gene lost 4 bases and the J gene lost 6 bases, with 19 bases spanning the gap. The germline V gene has CDR1 LGHDT and CDR2 YNNKEL (reference sequence). CDR3 length: 16 residues. This chain's CDR3 is CASSRSLVWVFNEQFF. The DNA for the CDR3 is TGTGCCAGCAGCCGGTCACTAGTATGGGTTTTCAATGAGCAGTTCTTC.

CDR3 protein: CASSPYSGQGNIQYF. The CDR3 DNA reads as TGTGCCAGCAGTCCCTACTCGGGACAGGGTAACATTCAGTACTTC. The J gene is TRBJ2-4, the V gene TRBV28; 9 bases map to TRBD1. The CDR3 runs to 15 residues. Per the germline V gene, CDR1 is MDHEN and CDR2 is SYDVKM. With 5 bases clipped from V and 7 bases from J, the junction kept 9 bases outside the gene matches. Filled out from reference TRBV28 and TRBJ2-4, the complete variable domain reads DVKVTQSSRYLVKRTGEKVFLECVQDMDHENMFWYRQDPGLGLRLIYFSYDVKMKEKGDIPEGYSVSREKKERFSLILESASTNQTSMYLCASSPYSGQGNIQYFGAGTRLSVL.

This clonotype came up a few times. V is TRBV28 and J is TRBJ1-5; D uncertain. The CDR3 spans 16 residues. Germline CDR1 reads MDHEN; CDR2 reads SYDVKM. Trimming took 5 bases from V and 2 from J, leaving 16 bases between them. The CDR3 bases are TGTGCCAGCAGTGAAAACGACTGGTTTGGCAATCAGCCCCAGCATTTT. Its translation: CASSENDWFGNQPQHF.

The chain is built from TRBV18 and TRBJ2-7; 9 positions match TRBD1. CDR1 and CDR2 from the germline V gene are KGHSH and LQKENI. The J segment lost 4 bases and the V segment lost 0 bases, leaving 1 base of the junction unmatched. The length of the CDR3 is 14 residues. CDR3 sequence (DNA): TGTGCCAGCTCACCACCGACAGGGGGTTACGAGCAGTACTTC. It translates to CASSPPTGGYEQYF.

This clonotype was observed at least ten times. The chain uses TRBV28 and TRBJ2-1; D remains ambiguous. The CDR3 extends over 13 amino acids. Germline V gene sequence: CDR1 MDHEN, CDR2 SYDVKM. Trimming removed 4 bases from V and 8 bases from J, with 12 bases in between. CDR3 loop: CASSYIRLDEQFF. DNA for the CDR3: TGTGCCAGCAGTTACATCCGATTGGATGAGCAGTTCTTC.

The gene calls are TRBV4-2 and TRBJ2-5; 7 bases align to TRBD2. The V segment lost 0 bases and the J segment 7 bases; nucleotides outside the gene matches: 17. The CDR3 spans 18 residues. CDR1 is LGHNA, CDR2 YNFKEQ, per germline. The CDR3 region has the DNA TGTGCCAGCAGCCAAGAAGGAGTTGCGGGAGATTTTTGGGGGACCCAGTACTTC. This encodes CASSQEGVAGDFWGTQYF.

Comments on this clonotype: This clone may be a read error of a much larger clone one base away. The rearrangement uses TRBV27 and TRBJ2-5, with a weak D call TRBD2 (6 bases). Germline V gene sequence: CDR1 MNHEY, CDR2 SMNVEV (reference sequence). The CDR3 is 14 residues long. The CDR3 spells CASGLTGVQETQYF. In DNA, the CDR3 is TGTGCCAGCGGTTTAACGGGGGTGCAAGAGACCCAGTACTTC.

At least ten counts were recorded for this clonotype. The chain is built from TRBV29-1 and TRBJ1-2; possible D gene TRBD1, 5 bases. Trimming stripped 7 bases from V and 4 bases from J, with 22 bases between. The CDR3 sequence is 15 residues long. Germline CDR1 and CDR2: SQVTM and ANQGSEA. The DNA of the CDR3 is TGCAGCGCCCGGTCCGGACACCAGGCCCTCTATGGCTACACCTTC. It yields the protein CSARSGHQALYGYTF.

On this clonotype: Just one base apart from a much larger clone, this may be a read error. The V gene is TRBV5-1, the J gene TRBJ1-5; the D gene is possibly TRBD1 (6 bases). Germline values: CDR1 SGHRS, CDR2 YFSETQ. The CDR3 length is 15 residues. The CDR3 region has the DNA TGCGCCAGCAGCTTGGACGGACAGAGCAATCAGCCCCATCATTTT. As protein: CASSLDGQSNQPHHF.

This clonotype occurred a few times. J is TRBJ2-7 and V is TRBV5-1, with D perhaps matching TRBD2 (5 bases). V was cut by 1 base and J by 7 bases, with 12 bases left in between. Per germline, CDR1 SGHRS and CDR2 YFSETQ. This CDR3 contains 13 residues. The CDR3 coding sequence is TGCGCCAGCAGCTTGCAGGTTTCGGGGGAGCAGTACTTC. It encodes CASSLQVSGEQYF.

The table lists this clonotype with many counts. The chain links TRBV2 to TRBJ2-7; TRBD2 is a possible D gene (6 bases). The germline V gene has CDR1 SNHLY and CDR2 FYNNEI. V was pared by 3 bases and J by 4 bases, with 13 bases between. This CDR3 comprises 14 residues. CDR3 bases: TGTGCCAGCAGTGAGATAGCGGACCTTTACGAGCAGTACTTC. Translating it yields CASSEIADLYEQYF.

This clonotype was counted many times. This chain connects TRBV6-2 or TRBV6-3 to TRBJ2-1; D perhaps matches TRBD1 (6 bases). V was pared by 5 bases and J by 4 bases, with 15 bases between. The CDR3 is 15 amino acids. Per germline, CDR1 MNHEY and CDR2 SVGEGT. The CDR3, as DNA: TGTGCCAGCAGTGCCCGGGACATCCCGTACAATGAGCAGTTCTTC. Protein: CASSARDIPYNEQFF.

This clonotype was seen many times. This chain connects TRBV7-2 to TRBJ1-1, with D perhaps TRBD1 (5 bases). CDR1 is SGHTA and CDR2 is FQGNSA in the germline V gene. There are 16 residues in the CDR3. The V end was cut by 1 base, the J end by 0 bases, with 12 bases between. CDR3: CASSLEFTGMNTEAFF. For the CDR3, the DNA is TGTGCCAGCAGCTTAGAATTTACAGGTATGAACACTGAAGCTTTCTTT.

The sample holds many counts of this clonotype. CDR3 region: CASSIGTTAGYTF. As DNA, the CDR3 is TGTGCCAGCAGCATAGGGACAACGGCTGGCTACACCTTC. V is TRBV11-2 and J is TRBJ1-2; D might be TRBD1 (6 bases). Germline assignment: CDR1 SGHAT and CDR2 FQNNGV. Trimming removed 5 bases from V and 7 bases from J, with 14 bases in between. The CDR3 contains 13 residues.

Points on this clonotype: One end of the junction is discordant with germline, which a read error may explain. The chain combines TRBV3-1 with TRBJ2-5; D not resolved. The CDR3 contains 14 residues. Germline CDR1 and CDR2: LGHDT and YNNKEL (reference sequence). DNA for the CDR3: TGTGCCAGCAGCCACGTCTTGATGCTGGAGACCCAGTCCTTC. It yields the protein CASSHVLMLETQSF.

This clonotype occurred many times. The V call is TRBV5-8, the J call TRBJ2-5; maybe TRBD2 (6 bases). Trimming stripped 2 bases from V and 5 bases from J, with 10 bases between. Germline loops: CDR1 SGHTS, CDR2 YDEGEE. CDR3 length: 13 amino acids. CDR3 sequence reads: CASSLREVETQYF. The CDR3 DNA reads TGTGCCAGCAGCTTAAGGGAGGTGGAGACCCAGTACTTC.

In its sample, this clonotype was seen many times. V and J are TRBV7-2 and TRBJ2-2; 8 nucleotides line up with TRBD1. From germline, CDR1 is SGHTA and CDR2 FQGNSA. This CDR3 is built from 15 residues. Trimming at V came to 4 bases and at J to 0 bases, leaving 1 base not matched to a gene. CDR3 loop: CASSSDRANTGELFF. Written as DNA, the CDR3 is TGTGCCAGCAGCTCGGACAGGGCGAACACCGGGGAGCTGTTTTTT.